The rows below give T cell receptor beta chains drawn from one sample of a study of blood T cell repertoires in COVID-19. Profiling relied on immunoSEQ multiplex PCR, and the TCRdb table lists in-frame clones only, not all of them. The sample lists under 250,000 clones; 82% were seen once. The specimen sequenced was peripheral blood. These receptors all come from a woman aged 80 or over with acute or convalescent COVID-19. CDR3s include the opening cysteine and the closing phenylalanine or tryptophan. D genes are given only for firm matches. The size field is filled for only some rows; it gives once, few, many or a size class.

D gene: TRBD1; J gene: TRBJ2-1; CDR3 length: 18; V gene: TRBV6-1; clone size: NA; CDR3 DNA: TGTGCCAGCAGTGACTTTCCGGGACAGGGTGGATCCTACAATGAGCAGTTCTTC; CDR3 protein: CASSDFPGQGGSYNEQFF
D gene: TRBD2; J gene: TRBJ2-7; CDR3 length: 14; V gene: TRBV11-3; clone size: NA; CDR3 DNA: TGTGCCAGCAGCCGCGGGGGTAACTCCTACGAGCAGTACTTC; CDR3 protein: CASSRGGNSYEQYF
D gene: TRBD2; J gene: TRBJ2-3; CDR3 length: 14; V gene: TRBV7-9; clone size: NA; CDR3 DNA: TGTGCCAGCAGCCCAGCGGGGGGGCGGGATACGCAGTATTTT; CDR3 protein: CASSPAGGRDTQYF
D gene: TRBD1; J gene: TRBJ1-1; CDR3 length: 14; V gene: TRBV19; clone size: NA; CDR3 DNA: TGTGCCAGTAGTACCGGGACAGGGAACACTGAAGCTTTCTTT; CDR3 protein: CASSTGTGNTEAFF
D gene: NA; J gene: TRBJ1-6; CDR3 length: 13; V gene: TRBV5-1; clone size: NA; CDR3 DNA: TGCGCCAGCAGCCTCGAGGGCCACCACCCCCTCCACTTT; CDR3 protein: CASSLEGHHPLHF
D gene: TRBD1; J gene: TRBJ1-4; CDR3 length: 14; V gene: TRBV27; clone size: NA; CDR3 DNA: TGTGCCAGCAGGGGAAGACAGGGGGATGAAAAACTGTTTTTT; CDR3 protein: CASRGRQGDEKLFF
D gene: NA; J gene: TRBJ1-2; CDR3 length: 14; V gene: TRBV4-2; clone size: NA; CDR3 DNA: TGTGCCAGCAGCCAAGGACCGACAGTCTCTGGCTACACCTTC; CDR3 protein: CASSQGPTVSGYTF
D gene: NA; J gene: TRBJ2-7; CDR3 length: 13; V gene: TRBV28; clone size: once; CDR3 DNA: TGTGCCAGCAGCCCTACAGGACCCTACGAGCAGTACTTC; CDR3 protein: CASSPTGPYEQYF
D gene: NA; J gene: TRBJ2-7; CDR3 length: 11; V gene: TRBV3-1/TRBV3-2; clone size: NA; CDR3 DNA: TGTGCCAGCAGTAGCTACTACGAGCAGTACTTC; CDR3 protein: CASSSYYEQYF
D gene: NA; J gene: TRBJ1-1; CDR3 length: 14; V gene: TRBV27; clone size: NA; CDR3 DNA: TGTGCCAGCAGCCCCCGGACCAGGGACACTGAAGCTTTCTTT; CDR3 protein: CASSPRTRDTEAFF
D gene: TRBD1; J gene: TRBJ1-5; CDR3 length: 16; V gene: TRBV5-8; clone size: NA; CDR3 DNA: TGTGCCAGCAGCGTCGGACAGGGCCTAGTCCGATCGCCCCAGCATTTT; CDR3 protein: CASSVGQGLVRSPQHF
D gene: TRBD2; J gene: TRBJ2-3; CDR3 length: 16; V gene: TRBV7-3; clone size: once; CDR3 DNA: TGTGCCAGCAGCCCAGGGACTAGCGGGGGGTCAGATACGCAGTATTTT; CDR3 protein: CASSPGTSGGSDTQYF
D gene: TRBD1; J gene: TRBJ2-7; CDR3 length: 14; V gene: TRBV29-1; clone size: few; CDR3 DNA: TGCAGCGTTGGGGGGGGACAGGGTACCTACGAGCAGTACTTC; CDR3 protein: CSVGGGQGTYEQYF
D gene: NA; J gene: TRBJ1-5; CDR3 length: 15; V gene: TRBV5-5; clone size: NA; CDR3 DNA: TGTGCCAGCAGCTTGGAACAGAATAGCAATCAGCCCCAGCATTTT; CDR3 protein: CASSLEQNSNQPQHF
D gene: NA; J gene: TRBJ1-5; CDR3 length: 15; V gene: TRBV19; clone size: NA; CDR3 DNA: TGTGCCAGTAGTATAGTTTCGGGTTTAGGTCAGCCCCAGCATTTT; CDR3 protein: CASSIVSGLGQPQHF
D gene: TRBD1; J gene: TRBJ1-1; CDR3 length: 16; V gene: TRBV19; clone size: NA; CDR3 DNA: TGTGCCAGTAGTATACAGCGTGGGACAGGGGTTACTGAAGCTTTCTTT; CDR3 protein: CASSIQRGTGVTEAFF
D gene: TRBD2; J gene: TRBJ2-5; CDR3 length: 14; V gene: TRBV19; clone size: NA; CDR3 DNA: TGTGCCAGTAGTTCGGGGACTAGCCAGGAGACCCAGTACTTC; CDR3 protein: CASSSGTSQETQYF
D gene: TRBD1; J gene: TRBJ1-5; CDR3 length: 13; V gene: TRBV10-3; clone size: NA; CDR3 DNA: TGTGCCATCACAGGGGGATTGGATCAGCCCCAGCATTTT; CDR3 protein: CAITGGLDQPQHF
D gene: NA; J gene: TRBJ1-2; CDR3 length: 14; V gene: TRBV6-5; clone size: NA; CDR3 DNA: TGTGCCAGCCGGGGGTGGAACCCTAACTATGGCTACACCTTC; CDR3 protein: CASRGWNPNYGYTF
D gene: NA; J gene: TRBJ2-3; CDR3 length: 13; V gene: TRBV18; clone size: NA; CDR3 DNA: TGTGCCAGCTCACCGGGCAACACAGATACGCAGTATTTT; CDR3 protein: CASSPGNTDTQYF
D gene: TRBD2; J gene: TRBJ2-1; CDR3 length: 19; V gene: TRBV19; clone size: NA; CDR3 DNA: TGTGCCAGTAGTATAGGGGCTAGCGGGGTAGGGAGCTCCTACAATGAGCAGTTCTTC; CDR3 protein: CASSIGASGVGSSYNEQFF
D gene: NA; J gene: TRBJ1-1; CDR3 length: 13; V gene: TRBV7-9; clone size: NA; CDR3 DNA: TGTGCCAGCAGCTTGGACACCAACACTGAAGCTTTCTTT; CDR3 protein: CASSLDTNTEAFF
D gene: TRBD1; J gene: TRBJ1-5; CDR3 length: 18; V gene: TRBV28; clone size: NA; CDR3 DNA: TGTGCCACAACCGGGACAGGGTTGTCCCGGTATAGCAATCAGCCCCAGCATTTT; CDR3 protein: CATTGTGLSRYSNQPQHF
D gene: TRBD2; J gene: TRBJ2-3; CDR3 length: 16; V gene: TRBV25-1; clone size: NA; CDR3 DNA: TGTGCCAGCAGTTCTGGACTAGCCCTGAGCACAGATACGCAGTATTTT; CDR3 protein: CASSSGLALSTDTQYF
D gene: TRBD1; J gene: TRBJ1-5; CDR3 length: 14; V gene: TRBV7-2; clone size: few; CDR3 DNA: TGTGCCAGCAGCTCCAGACAGGGGGTTCAGCCCCAGCATTTT; CDR3 protein: CASSSRQGVQPQHF
D gene: NA; J gene: TRBJ1-1; CDR3 length: 13; V gene: TRBV19; clone size: NA; CDR3 DNA: TGTGCCAGTAGTATTTCCCCAGGCGCCGGTCGTTTCTTT; CDR3 protein: CASSISPGAGRFF
D gene: NA; J gene: TRBJ2-3; CDR3 length: 16; V gene: TRBV5-6; clone size: NA; CDR3 DNA: TGTGCCAGCAGCTCGTCCGGGACATACTCCACAGATACGCAGTATTTT; CDR3 protein: CASSSSGTYSTDTQYF
D gene: TRBD1; J gene: TRBJ2-2; CDR3 length: 17; V gene: TRBV5-1; clone size: NA; CDR3 DNA: TGCGCCAGCAGCTTGAACACCGGGACAGGGGCCACCGGGGAGCTGTTTTTT; CDR3 protein: CASSLNTGTGATGELFF
D gene: TRBD2; J gene: TRBJ2-4; CDR3 length: 20; V gene: TRBV7-2; clone size: NA; CDR3 DNA: TGTGCCAGCAGCTTAGCGACGGCGGGGGGGCCAGAAGCGGCCAAAAACATTCAGTACTTC; CDR3 protein: CASSLATAGGPEAAKNIQYF
D gene: TRBD2; J gene: TRBJ2-3; CDR3 length: 15; V gene: TRBV7-2; clone size: few; CDR3 DNA: TGTGCCAGCAGCTTAGTGGGACTAGCTGAAGATACGCAGTATTTT; CDR3 protein: CASSLVGLAEDTQYF
D gene: NA; J gene: TRBJ1-1; CDR3 length: 15; V gene: TRBV3-1/TRBV3-2; clone size: NA; CDR3 DNA: TGTGCCAGCAGGGAGTTCAATTCGGTCGGCACTGAAGCTTTCTTT; CDR3 protein: CASREFNSVGTEAFF
D gene: TRBD1; J gene: TRBJ2-7; CDR3 length: 16; V gene: TRBV27; clone size: NA; CDR3 DNA: TGTGCCAGCAGTTTATCCCGACAGGGTACCTCCTACGAGCAGTACTTC; CDR3 protein: CASSLSRQGTSYEQYF
D gene: NA; J gene: TRBJ1-2; CDR3 length: 12; V gene: TRBV12-3/TRBV12-4; clone size: NA; CDR3 DNA: TGTGCCAGCAGTTACCCGGGACTTGGGGGCACCTTC; CDR3 protein: CASSYPGLGGTF
D gene: NA; J gene: TRBJ2-7; CDR3 length: 14; V gene: TRBV5-4; clone size: NA; CDR3 DNA: TGTGCCAGCAGCCTCGGACTTGGCTCCTACGAGCAGTACTTC; CDR3 protein: CASSLGLGSYEQYF
D gene: NA; J gene: TRBJ1-4; CDR3 length: 13; V gene: TRBV12-5; clone size: NA; CDR3 DNA: TGTGCTAGTGGTTTGTCCACAGATGAAAAACTGTTTTTT; CDR3 protein: CASGLSTDEKLFF
D gene: NA; J gene: TRBJ2-6; CDR3 length: 15; V gene: TRBV5-1; clone size: NA; CDR3 DNA: TGCGCCAGCAGCCAGACAGGCTCTGGGGCCAACGTCCTGACTTTC; CDR3 protein: CASSQTGSGANVLTF
D gene: NA; J gene: TRBJ1-4; CDR3 length: 14; V gene: TRBV5-4; clone size: many; CDR3 DNA: TGTGCCAGCAGCTTGCTGGCAGGGGAAGGAAAACTGTTTTTT; CDR3 protein: CASSLLAGEGKLFF
D gene: TRBD1; J gene: TRBJ1-1; CDR3 length: 15; V gene: TRBV7-3; clone size: NA; CDR3 DNA: TGTGCCAGCAGCTTAACCGGGACAGGGAACACTGAAGCTTTCTTT; CDR3 protein: CASSLTGTGNTEAFF
D gene: NA; J gene: TRBJ2-1; CDR3 length: 15; V gene: TRBV19; clone size: few; CDR3 DNA: TGTGCCAGTAGCTTCCGGGACACCTCCTACAATGAGCAGTTCTTC; CDR3 protein: CASSFRDTSYNEQFF
D gene: NA; J gene: TRBJ1-1; CDR3 length: 14; V gene: TRBV28; clone size: NA; CDR3 DNA: TGTGCCAGCCGATATACAGGGCTGAACACTGAAGCTTTCTTT; CDR3 protein: CASRYTGLNTEAFF
D gene: NA; J gene: TRBJ1-1; CDR3 length: 13; V gene: TRBV19; clone size: NA; CDR3 DNA: TGTGCCAGTAGTATAGATCCAAACACTGAAGCTTTCTTT; CDR3 protein: CASSIDPNTEAFF
D gene: NA; J gene: TRBJ1-1; CDR3 length: 14; V gene: TRBV7-9; clone size: few; CDR3 DNA: TGTGCCAGCAGCTTAGAAAAAATGGTAGCTGAAGCTTTCTTT; CDR3 protein: CASSLEKMVAEAFF
D gene: TRBD1; J gene: TRBJ1-1; CDR3 length: 16; V gene: TRBV2; clone size: few; CDR3 DNA: TGTGCCAGCAGGGGACAGGGGAGGGGAATGAACACTGAAGCTTTCTTT; CDR3 protein: CASRGQGRGMNTEAFF
D gene: TRBD1; J gene: TRBJ1-2; CDR3 length: 14; V gene: TRBV19; clone size: once; CDR3 DNA: TGTGCCAGTAGTATAGAGGGACAGGTCTATGGCTACACCTTC; CDR3 protein: CASSIEGQVYGYTF
D gene: NA; J gene: TRBJ2-1; CDR3 length: 16; V gene: TRBV21-1; clone size: NA; CDR3 DNA: TGTGCCAGCAGCACATCGGACATACAAGGAAGTAATGAGCAGTTCTTC; CDR3 protein: CASSTSDIQGSNEQFF
D gene: NA; J gene: TRBJ2-1; CDR3 length: 18; V gene: TRBV19; clone size: NA; CDR3 DNA: TGTGCCAGTAGTACAGGAAGACGGATAGTCACCTCCTACAATGAGCAGTTCTTC; CDR3 protein: CASSTGRRIVTSYNEQFF
D gene: TRBD1; J gene: TRBJ2-2; CDR3 length: 16; V gene: TRBV5-4; clone size: NA; CDR3 DNA: TGTGCCAGCAGCTTGGCCGGGACAGGGGGCTACCGGGAGCTGTTTTTT; CDR3 protein: CASSLAGTGGYRELFF
D gene: TRBD2; J gene: TRBJ2-1; CDR3 length: 16; V gene: TRBV3-1/TRBV3-2; clone size: NA; CDR3 DNA: TGTGCCAGCAGCCTGCGCGGGGGGAGCTCCTACAATGAGCAGTTCTTC; CDR3 protein: CASSLRGGSSYNEQFF
D gene: TRBD1; J gene: TRBJ1-2; CDR3 length: 15; V gene: TRBV3-1/TRBV3-2; clone size: few; CDR3 DNA: TGTGCCAGCAGCCGAAGCGAGACAGGGGGGTATGGCTACACCTTC; CDR3 protein: CASSRSETGGYGYTF
D gene: TRBD2; J gene: TRBJ2-7; CDR3 length: 14; V gene: TRBV7-2; clone size: NA; CDR3 DNA: TGTGCCAGCAGCTTTAGCGGGGGGGCGGACGAGCAGTACTTC; CDR3 protein: CASSFSGGADEQYF
D gene: NA; J gene: TRBJ2-6; CDR3 length: 16; V gene: TRBV3-1/TRBV3-2; clone size: NA; CDR3 DNA: TGTGCCAGCAGCCAAGGGAGGCCGTCTGGGGCCAACGTCCTGACTTTC; CDR3 protein: CASSQGRPSGANVLTF
D gene: NA; J gene: TRBJ1-2; CDR3 length: 13; V gene: TRBV4-2; clone size: NA; CDR3 DNA: TGTGCCAGCAGTCAGACGGGCGGGGGTGGCTACACCTTC; CDR3 protein: CASSQTGGGGYTF
D gene: TRBD1; J gene: TRBJ2-3; CDR3 length: 16; V gene: TRBV2; clone size: NA; CDR3 DNA: TGTGCCAGCAGACGAAAGGGGGCGACCGGGACAGATACGCAGTATTTT; CDR3 protein: CASRRKGATGTDTQYF
D gene: NA; J gene: TRBJ2-1; CDR3 length: 13; V gene: TRBV25-1; clone size: NA; CDR3 DNA: TGTGCCAGCAGTGAGAGGGGGATAGTTGAGCAGTTCTTC; CDR3 protein: CASSERGIVEQFF
D gene: NA; J gene: TRBJ2-3; CDR3 length: 14; V gene: TRBV5-1; clone size: NA; CDR3 DNA: TGCGCCAGCAGCCCGGGGGACTTCACAGATACGCAGTATTTT; CDR3 protein: CASSPGDFTDTQYF
D gene: TRBD1; J gene: TRBJ1-4; CDR3 length: 15; V gene: TRBV5-1; clone size: NA; CDR3 DNA: TGCGCCAGCAGCGTCGGACAGGGAGTACATGAAAAACTGTTTTTT; CDR3 protein: CASSVGQGVHEKLFF
D gene: NA; J gene: TRBJ2-7; CDR3 length: 11; V gene: TRBV29-1; clone size: NA; CDR3 DNA: TGCAGCGTTGCTCTCCAGGACGAGCAGTACTTC; CDR3 protein: CSVALQDEQYF
D gene: NA; J gene: TRBJ2-7; CDR3 length: 14; V gene: TRBV9; clone size: NA; CDR3 DNA: TGTGCCAGCAGCGCGCAGGGGGGATTCTACGAGCAGTACTTC; CDR3 protein: CASSAQGGFYEQYF
D gene: TRBD1; J gene: TRBJ2-7; CDR3 length: 13; V gene: TRBV19; clone size: NA; CDR3 DNA: TGTGCCAGTAGACGACAGGGGGCATACGAGCAGTACTTC; CDR3 protein: CASRRQGAYEQYF
D gene: TRBD2; J gene: TRBJ2-7; CDR3 length: 16; V gene: TRBV9; clone size: NA; CDR3 DNA: TGTGCCAGCAGCGTAGGAGGGACTAGCGGGGAGTACGAGCAGTACTTC; CDR3 protein: CASSVGGTSGEYEQYF